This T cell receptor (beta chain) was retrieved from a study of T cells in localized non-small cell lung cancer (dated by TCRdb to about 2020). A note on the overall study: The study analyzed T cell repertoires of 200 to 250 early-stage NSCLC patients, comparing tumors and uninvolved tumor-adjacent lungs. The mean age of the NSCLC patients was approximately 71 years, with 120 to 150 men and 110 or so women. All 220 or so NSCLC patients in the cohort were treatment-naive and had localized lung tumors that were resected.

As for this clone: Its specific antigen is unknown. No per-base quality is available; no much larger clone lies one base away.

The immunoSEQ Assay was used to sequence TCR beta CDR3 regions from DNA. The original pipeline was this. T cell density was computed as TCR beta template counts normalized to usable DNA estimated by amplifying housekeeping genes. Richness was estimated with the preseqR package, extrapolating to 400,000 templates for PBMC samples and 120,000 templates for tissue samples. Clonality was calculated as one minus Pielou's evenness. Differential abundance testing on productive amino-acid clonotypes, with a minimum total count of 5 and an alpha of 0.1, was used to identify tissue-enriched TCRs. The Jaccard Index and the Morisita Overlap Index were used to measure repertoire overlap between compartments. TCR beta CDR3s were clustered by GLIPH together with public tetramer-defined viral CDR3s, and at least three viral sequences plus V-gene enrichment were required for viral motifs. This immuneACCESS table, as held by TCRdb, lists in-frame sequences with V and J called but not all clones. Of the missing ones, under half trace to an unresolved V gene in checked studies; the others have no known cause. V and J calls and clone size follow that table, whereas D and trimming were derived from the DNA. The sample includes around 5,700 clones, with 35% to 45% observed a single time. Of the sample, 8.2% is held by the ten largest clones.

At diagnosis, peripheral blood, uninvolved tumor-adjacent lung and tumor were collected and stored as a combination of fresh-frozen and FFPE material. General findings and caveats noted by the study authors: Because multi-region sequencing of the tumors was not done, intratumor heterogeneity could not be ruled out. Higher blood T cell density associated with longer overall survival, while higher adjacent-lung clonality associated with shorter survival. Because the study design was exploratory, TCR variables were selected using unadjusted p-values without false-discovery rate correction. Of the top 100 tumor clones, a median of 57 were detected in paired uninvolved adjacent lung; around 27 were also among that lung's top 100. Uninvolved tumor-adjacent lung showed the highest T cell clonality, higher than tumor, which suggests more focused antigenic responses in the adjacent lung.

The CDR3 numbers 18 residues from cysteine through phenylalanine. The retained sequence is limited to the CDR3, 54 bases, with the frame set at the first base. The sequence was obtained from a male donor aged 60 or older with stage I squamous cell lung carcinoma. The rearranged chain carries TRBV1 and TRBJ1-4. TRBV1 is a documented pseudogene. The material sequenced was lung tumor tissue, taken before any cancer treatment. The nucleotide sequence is TGCGCCAGCAGCCAAGGGTTGTTCACGGGAGCAACTAATGAAAAACTGTTTTTT. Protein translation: CASSQGLFTGATNEKLFF.